The 18 T cell receptor beta chains below all came from one sample that was sequenced in a study of shared clonotypes between healthy human individuals. Some clones are missing from TCRdb's copy, which holds only in-frame ones; the method was immunoSEQ multiplex PCR. The sample shows about 2.1 million clones, around 95% of them seen only once. The naive CD8 subset, CD45RO-negative cells positively selected for CCR7, excluded terminally differentiated effector memory CD45RA+ cells. The sample taken for sequencing was naive CD8+ T cells from PBMCs. These receptors originate from a man aged 18 to 29 in good health. Some clones in this sample may be carry-over from other donors' samples.

This clone was picked up one time. The chain couples TRBV18 to TRBJ2-5; no clear D. Trimming left V 8 bases short and J 3 bases short, with 13 bases between. CDR1 is KGHSH, CDR2 LQKENI, per germline. The CDR3 has 13 residues. Here the CDR3 reads CASGFGSEETQYF. CDR3 in DNA: TGTGCCAGCGGGTTTGGCAGTGAAGAGACCCAGTACTTC.

The chain joins TRBV6-5 to TRBJ2-5, with D maybe TRBD1 (6 bases). This CDR3 region has 16 residues. Trimming removed 0 bases at V and 5 bases at J, with 16 bases between. CDR1 is MNHEY and CDR2 is SVGAGI in the germline V gene. The CDR3 bases are TGTGCCAGCAGTTACTCTTCAGGGGCGCTACAGGAGACCCAGTACTTC. Its protein product is CASSYSSGALQETQYF.

The chain links TRBV25-1 to TRBJ2-1, with D tentatively TRBD1 (7 bases). This CDR3 has 14 amino acids. Germline lookup yields CDR1 MGHDK and CDR2 SYGVNS. Deletions cut 1 base from V and 7 bases from J, with 11 bases between. In DNA, the CDR3 is TGTGCCAGCAGTGAATGGGCAGGGGGGAATGAGCAGTTCTTC. Translation gives CASSEWAGGNEQFF.

V and J are TRBV5-1 and TRBJ2-1, with 8 bases that match TRBD2. Germline trimming cut 4 bases from V and 7 bases from J; bases unmatched to any gene: 10. This CDR3 has 15 amino acids. CDR1 and CDR2 (germline): SGHRS, YFSETQ. The CDR3: CASSLTSVQGNEQFF. The DNA for the CDR3 is TGCGCCAGCAGCCTGACTAGCGTTCAGGGGAATGAGCAGTTCTTC.

The rearrangement links TRBV6-6 to TRBJ2-7; D gene ambiguous. Germline CDR1 MNHNY, CDR2 SVGAGI (reference sequence). This CDR3 is built from 15 residues. V was cut by 0 bases and J by 4 bases, with 13 bases left in between. The CDR3 sequence: CASSYSRSPLYEQYF. DNA for the CDR3: TGTGCCAGCAGTTACTCGCGCTCACCTCTGTACGAGCAGTACTTC.

V is TRBV7-9 and J is TRBJ2-5; D gene uncertain. The germline V gene has CDR1 SEHNR and CDR2 FQNEAQ (reference sequence). Between the trimmed V and J ends, which lost 10 bases and 5 bases, there was a span of 14 bases. The CDR3 runs to 12 residues. The CDR3 DNA is TGTGCCACCGCTTCCCGGCTGGAGACCCAGTACTTC. It translates to CATASRLETQYF.

The chain joins TRBV27 to TRBJ2-1; perhaps TRBD2 as D (5 bases). The germline gives CDR1 MNHEY, CDR2 SMNVEV (reference sequence). Trimming shortened V by 6 bases and J by 0 bases, and 12 bases separated the two germline ends. This CDR3 region has 15 residues. CDR3 residues: CASSDPGSSYNEQFF. The DNA for the CDR3 is TGTGCCAGCAGCGACCCGGGGAGCTCCTACAATGAGCAGTTCTTC.

Concerning this clone: This sample includes further DNA sequences coding for the same CDR3. J is TRBJ1-3 and V is TRBV7-9; D is ambiguous. CDR3 length: 14 residues. CDR1 and CDR2 from the germline V gene are SEHNR and FQNEAQ (reference sequence). Trimming took off 4 bases at V and 0 bases at J, with 7 bases between the two ends. The CDR3 loop is CASSSGPSGNTIYF. The CDR3 DNA is TGTGCCAGCAGCTCAGGACCCTCTGGAAACACCATATATTTT. The full variable domain, in which reference TRBV7-9 and TRBJ1-3 provide the parts outside the CDR3, is DTGVSQNPRHKITKRGQNVTFRCDPISEHNRLYWYRQTLGQGPEFLTYFQNEAQLEKSRLLSDRFSAERPKGSFSTLEIQRTEQGDSAMYLCASSSGPSGNTIYFGEGSWLTVV.

The rearrangement links TRBV7-9 to TRBJ1-2; 7 bases line up with TRBD1. Germline V gene data show CDR1 as SEHNR and CDR2 as FQNEAQ (reference sequence). This CDR3 contains 13 residues. J was trimmed by 8 bases and V by 6 bases; bases with no gene match: 9. This CDR3 is CASRFTGEDGYTF. CDR3 nucleotides: TGTGCCAGCAGGTTTACAGGGGAAGACGGCTACACCTTC.

The rearrangement uses TRBV7-9 and TRBJ2-7, with a tentative D call TRBD2 (5 bases). CDR1 SEHNR and CDR2 FQNEAQ come from the germline V gene (reference sequence). The CDR3 totals 13 residues. V was clipped by 10 bases and J by 3 bases, with 16 bases between them. This chain's CDR3 is CAIPGKYGYEQYF. DNA for the CDR3: TGTGCCATCCCGGGGAAATACGGCTACGAGCAGTACTTC.

The V gene is TRBV10-3, the J gene TRBJ1-1; 8 nucleotides line up with TRBD1. CDR3 length: 15 amino acids. Per germline, CDR1 ENHRY and CDR2 SYGVKD. With V trimmed by 3 bases and J by 1 base, 4 bases remained unmatched. The CDR3 DNA reads as TGTGCCATCAGTGAAAACGGACAGGGGAACACTGAAGCTTTCTTT. It encodes CAISENGQGNTEAFF.

The rearrangement links TRBV4-1 to TRBJ2-3, with 8 bases identical to TRBD2. Germline trimming cut 0 bases from V and 4 bases from J; bases unmatched to any gene: 9. Germline V gene data show CDR1 as MGHRA and CDR2 as YSYEKL. CDR3 length: 17 amino acids. In DNA form, the CDR3 reads TGCGCCAGCAGCCAAGATGACCCGAGCGGGAGATCAGATACGCAGTATTTT. Translating gives CASSQDDPSGRSDTQYF.

Notes on this clone: The same CDR3 also results from other DNA sequences found in this sample. The chain combines TRBV19 with TRBJ2-2; 9 bases align to TRBD2. Germline V lookup: CDR1 LNHDA, CDR2 SQIVND (reference sequence). V shed 3 bases and J 1 base; nucleotides not matched to a gene: 6. The CDR3 is 17 amino acids. The CDR3 is CASSMGLAGENTGELFF. As DNA, the CDR3 is TGTGCCAGTAGTATGGGGTTAGCGGGGGAGAACACCGGGGAGCTGTTTTTT.

This chain connects TRBV27 to TRBJ2-2; 7 positions agree with TRBD1. The CDR3 totals 17 residues. In germline, CDR1 is MNHEY, CDR2 SMNVEV (reference sequence). Losses at the gene ends were 5 bases for V and 4 bases for J; bases not matched to a gene: 13. DNA for the CDR3: TGTGCCAGCAGTCCCCTTAATTACAGGGGTCCCACCGGGGAGCTGTTTTTT. Translated: CASSPLNYRGPTGELFF.

The rearrangement links TRBV4-2 to TRBJ1-5, with D possibly being TRBD1 (5 bases). This CDR3 is built from 15 residues. V gave up 5 bases and J gave up 1 base, with 12 bases separating them. Germline assignment: CDR1 LGHNA and CDR2 YNFKEQ. The CDR3 region has the DNA TGTGCCAGCAGCTCGAGCCCAGGGAGCAATCAGCCCCAGCATTTT. This translates into CASSSSPGSNQPQHF.

This chain links TRBV6-1 with TRBJ2-7, with D tentatively TRBD2 (5 bases). Per the germline V gene, CDR1 is MNHNS and CDR2 is SASEGT. The CDR3 contains 13 residues. Trimming pared 8 bases from V and 3 bases from J, leaving 14 bases between. As DNA, the CDR3 is TGTGCCAGCGGACCGAGCGGAAACTACGAGCAGTACTTC. This sequence encodes CASGPSGNYEQYF.

The V and J genes are TRBV5-6 and TRBJ2-7; 7 bases align to TRBD1. This CDR3 spans 13 amino acids. CDR1 and CDR2 from the germline V gene are SGHDT and YYEEEE. The ends lost 2 bases at V and 7 bases at J; junction bases unmatched: 6. The CDR3 nucleotides read TGTGCCAGCAGCTTACTGACAGGGTCGGAGCAGTACTTC. Translating it yields CASSLLTGSEQYF.

The chain combines TRBV28 with TRBJ1-3, with D perhaps matching TRBD1 (5 bases). The CDR3 has 14 residues. Germline V gene lookup returns CDR1 MDHEN and CDR2 SYDVKM. With 2 bases removed from V and 3 bases from J, the gap between germline ends came to 8 bases. The CDR3 DNA sequence: TGTGCCAGCAGTTTAGCAGGGCGTGGAAACACCATATATTTT. This sequence encodes CASSLAGRGNTIYF.